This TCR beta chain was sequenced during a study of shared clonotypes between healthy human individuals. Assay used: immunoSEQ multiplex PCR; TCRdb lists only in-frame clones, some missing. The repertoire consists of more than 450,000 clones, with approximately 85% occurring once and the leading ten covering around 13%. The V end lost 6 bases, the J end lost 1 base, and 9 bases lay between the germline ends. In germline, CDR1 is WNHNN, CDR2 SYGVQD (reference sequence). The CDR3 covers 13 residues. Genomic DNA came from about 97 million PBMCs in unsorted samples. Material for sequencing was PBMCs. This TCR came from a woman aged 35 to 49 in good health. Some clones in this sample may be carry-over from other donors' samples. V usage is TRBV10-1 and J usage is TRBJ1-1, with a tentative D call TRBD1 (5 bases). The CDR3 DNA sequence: TGCGCCAGCAGAGACGACAGGAACACTGAAGCTTTCTTT. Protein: CASRDDRNTEAFF.